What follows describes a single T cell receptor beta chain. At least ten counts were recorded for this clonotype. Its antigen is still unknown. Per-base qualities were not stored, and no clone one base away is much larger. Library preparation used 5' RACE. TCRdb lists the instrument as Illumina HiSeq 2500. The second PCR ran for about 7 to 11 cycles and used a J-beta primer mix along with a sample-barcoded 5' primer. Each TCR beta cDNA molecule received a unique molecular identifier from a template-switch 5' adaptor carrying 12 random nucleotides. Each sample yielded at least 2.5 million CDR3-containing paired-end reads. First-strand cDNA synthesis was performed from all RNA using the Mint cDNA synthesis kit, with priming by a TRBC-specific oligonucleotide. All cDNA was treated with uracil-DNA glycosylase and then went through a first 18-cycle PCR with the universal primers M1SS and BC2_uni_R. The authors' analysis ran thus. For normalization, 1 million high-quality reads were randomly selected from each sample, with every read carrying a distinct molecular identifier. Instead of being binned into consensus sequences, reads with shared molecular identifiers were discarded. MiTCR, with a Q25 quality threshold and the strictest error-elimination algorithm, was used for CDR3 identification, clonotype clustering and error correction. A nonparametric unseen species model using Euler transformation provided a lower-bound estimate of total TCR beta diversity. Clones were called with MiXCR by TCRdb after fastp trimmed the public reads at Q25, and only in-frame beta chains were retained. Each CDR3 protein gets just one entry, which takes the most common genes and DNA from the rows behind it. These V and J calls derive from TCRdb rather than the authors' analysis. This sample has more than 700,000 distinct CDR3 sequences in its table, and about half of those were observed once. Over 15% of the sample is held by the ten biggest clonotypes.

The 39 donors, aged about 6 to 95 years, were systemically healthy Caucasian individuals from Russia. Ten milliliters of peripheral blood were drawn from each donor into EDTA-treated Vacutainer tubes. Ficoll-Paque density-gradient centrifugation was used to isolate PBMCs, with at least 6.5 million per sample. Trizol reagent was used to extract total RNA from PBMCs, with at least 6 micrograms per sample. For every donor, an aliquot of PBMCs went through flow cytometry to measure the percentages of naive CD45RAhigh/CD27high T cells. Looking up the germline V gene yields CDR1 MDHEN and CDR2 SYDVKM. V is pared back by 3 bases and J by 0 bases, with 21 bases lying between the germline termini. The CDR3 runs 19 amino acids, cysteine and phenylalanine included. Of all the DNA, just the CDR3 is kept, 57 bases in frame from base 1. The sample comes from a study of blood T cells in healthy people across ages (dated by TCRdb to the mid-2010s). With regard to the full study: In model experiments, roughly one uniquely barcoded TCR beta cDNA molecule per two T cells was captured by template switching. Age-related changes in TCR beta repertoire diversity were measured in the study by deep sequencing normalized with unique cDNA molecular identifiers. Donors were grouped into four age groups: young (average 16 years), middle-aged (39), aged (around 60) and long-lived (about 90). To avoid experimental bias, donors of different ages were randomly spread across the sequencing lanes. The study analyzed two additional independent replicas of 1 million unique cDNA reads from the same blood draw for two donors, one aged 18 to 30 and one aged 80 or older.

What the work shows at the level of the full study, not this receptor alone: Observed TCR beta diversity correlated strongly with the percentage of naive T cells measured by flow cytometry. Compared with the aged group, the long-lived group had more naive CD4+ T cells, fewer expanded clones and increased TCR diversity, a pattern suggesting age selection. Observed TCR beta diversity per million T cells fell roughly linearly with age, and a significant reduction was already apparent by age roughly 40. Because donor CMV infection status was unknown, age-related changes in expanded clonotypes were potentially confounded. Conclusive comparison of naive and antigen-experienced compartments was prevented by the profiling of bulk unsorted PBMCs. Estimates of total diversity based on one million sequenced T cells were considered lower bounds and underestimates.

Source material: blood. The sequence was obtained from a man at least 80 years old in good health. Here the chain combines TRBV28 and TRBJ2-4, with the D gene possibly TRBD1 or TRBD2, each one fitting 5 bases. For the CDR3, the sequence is CASSFFPPGTQIAKNIQYF. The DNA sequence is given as TGTGCCAGCAGTTTTTTCCCACCGGGGACGCAAATAGCCAAAAACATTCAGTACTTC.